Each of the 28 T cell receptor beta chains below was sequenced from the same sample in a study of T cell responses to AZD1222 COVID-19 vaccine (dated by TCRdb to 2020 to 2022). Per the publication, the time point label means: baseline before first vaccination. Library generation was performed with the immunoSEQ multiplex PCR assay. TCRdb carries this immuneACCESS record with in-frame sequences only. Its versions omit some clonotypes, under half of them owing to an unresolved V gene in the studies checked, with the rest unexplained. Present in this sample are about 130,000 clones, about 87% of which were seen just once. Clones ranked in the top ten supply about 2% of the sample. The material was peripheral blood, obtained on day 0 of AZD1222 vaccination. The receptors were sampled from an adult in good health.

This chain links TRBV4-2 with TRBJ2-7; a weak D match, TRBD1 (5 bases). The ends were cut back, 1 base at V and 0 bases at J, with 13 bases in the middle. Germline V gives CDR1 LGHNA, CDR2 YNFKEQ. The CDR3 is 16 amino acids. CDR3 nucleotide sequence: TGTGCCAGCAGCCAAGTAATTGGGGCGGCCTCCTACGAGCAGTACTTC. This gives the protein CASSQVIGAASYEQYF.

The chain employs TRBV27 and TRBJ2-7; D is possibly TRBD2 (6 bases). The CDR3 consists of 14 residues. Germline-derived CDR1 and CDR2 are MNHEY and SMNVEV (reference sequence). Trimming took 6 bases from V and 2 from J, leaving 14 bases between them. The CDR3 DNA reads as TGTGCCAGCAGGGGGGGTCTTGGGGCCTACGAGCAGTACTTC. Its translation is CASRGGLGAYEQYF.

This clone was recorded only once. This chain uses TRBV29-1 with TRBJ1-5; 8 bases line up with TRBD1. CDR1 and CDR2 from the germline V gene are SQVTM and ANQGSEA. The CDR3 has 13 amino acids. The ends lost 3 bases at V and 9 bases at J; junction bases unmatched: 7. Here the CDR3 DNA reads TGCAGCGTTGACGCCGGGACAGGAATGCCCCAGCATTTT. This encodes CSVDAGTGMPQHF.

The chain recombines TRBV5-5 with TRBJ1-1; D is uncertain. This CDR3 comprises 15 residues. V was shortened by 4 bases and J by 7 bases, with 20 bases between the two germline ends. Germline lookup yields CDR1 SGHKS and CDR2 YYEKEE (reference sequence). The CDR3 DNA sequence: TGTGCCAGCAGCGTCCACGCCCTAGACGGATATGAAGCTTTCTTT. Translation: CASSVHALDGYEAFF. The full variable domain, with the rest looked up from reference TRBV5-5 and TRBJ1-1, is DAGVTQSPTHLIKTRGQQVTLRCSPISGHKSVSWYQQVLGQGPQFIFQYYEKEERGRGNFPDRFSARQFPNYSSELNVNALLLGDSALYLCASSVHALDGYEAFFGQGTRLTVV.

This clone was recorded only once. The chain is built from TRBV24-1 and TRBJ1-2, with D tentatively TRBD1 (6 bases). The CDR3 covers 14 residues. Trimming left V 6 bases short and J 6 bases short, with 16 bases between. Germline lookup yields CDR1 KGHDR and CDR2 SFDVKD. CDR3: CATSTGAPLDGYTF. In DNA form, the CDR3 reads TGTGCCACCAGTACGGGGGCGCCTCTCGATGGCTACACCTTC.

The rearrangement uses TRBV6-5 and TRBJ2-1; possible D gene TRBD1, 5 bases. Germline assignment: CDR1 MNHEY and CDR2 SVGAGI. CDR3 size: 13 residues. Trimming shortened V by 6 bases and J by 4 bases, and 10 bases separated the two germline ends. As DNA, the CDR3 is TGTGCCAGCAGGGCGCAGGGATACAATGAGCAGTTCTTC. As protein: CASRAQGYNEQFF.

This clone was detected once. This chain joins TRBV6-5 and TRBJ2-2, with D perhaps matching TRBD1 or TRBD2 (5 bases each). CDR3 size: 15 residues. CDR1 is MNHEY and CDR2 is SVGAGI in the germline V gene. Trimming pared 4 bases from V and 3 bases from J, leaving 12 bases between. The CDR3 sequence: CASSSRDGYTGELFF. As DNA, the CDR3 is TGTGCCAGCAGTTCCCGGGACGGCTACACCGGGGAGCTGTTTTTT.

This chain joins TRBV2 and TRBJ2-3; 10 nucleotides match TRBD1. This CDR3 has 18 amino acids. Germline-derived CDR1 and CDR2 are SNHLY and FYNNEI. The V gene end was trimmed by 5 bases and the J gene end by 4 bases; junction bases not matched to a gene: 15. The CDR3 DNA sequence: TGTGCCAGCAGTCCCCAGGGAGGGGGACAGGGGATCGCAGATACGCAGTATTTT. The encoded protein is CASSPQGGGQGIADTQYF.

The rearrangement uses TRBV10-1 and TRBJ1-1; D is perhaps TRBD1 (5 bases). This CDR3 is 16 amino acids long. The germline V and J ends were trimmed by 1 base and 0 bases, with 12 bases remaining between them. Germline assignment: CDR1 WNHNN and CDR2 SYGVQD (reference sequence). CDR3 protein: CASSELRQNMNTEAFF. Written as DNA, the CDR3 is TGCGCCAGCAGTGAGTTACGACAGAACATGAACACTGAAGCTTTCTTT.

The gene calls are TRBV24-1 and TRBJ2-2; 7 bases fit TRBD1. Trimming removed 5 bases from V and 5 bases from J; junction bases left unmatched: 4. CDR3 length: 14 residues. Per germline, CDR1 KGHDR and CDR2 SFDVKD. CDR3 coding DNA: TGTGCCACCAGTGGGGCAGGGGGAACCGGGGAGCTGTTTTTT. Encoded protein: CATSGAGGTGELFF.

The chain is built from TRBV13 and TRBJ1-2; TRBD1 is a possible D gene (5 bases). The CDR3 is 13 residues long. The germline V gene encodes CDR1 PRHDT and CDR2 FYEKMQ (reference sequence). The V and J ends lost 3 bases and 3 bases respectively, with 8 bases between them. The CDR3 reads CASSFGHHYGYTF. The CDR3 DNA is TGTGCCAGCAGCTTCGGACACCACTATGGCTACACCTTC.

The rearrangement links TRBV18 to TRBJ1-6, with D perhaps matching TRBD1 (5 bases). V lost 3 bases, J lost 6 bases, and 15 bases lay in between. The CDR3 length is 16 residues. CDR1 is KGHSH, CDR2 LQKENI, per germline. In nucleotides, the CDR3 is TGTGCCAGCTCACCGACACCCCTGGGGGTTAATTCACCCCTCCACTTT. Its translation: CASSPTPLGVNSPLHF.

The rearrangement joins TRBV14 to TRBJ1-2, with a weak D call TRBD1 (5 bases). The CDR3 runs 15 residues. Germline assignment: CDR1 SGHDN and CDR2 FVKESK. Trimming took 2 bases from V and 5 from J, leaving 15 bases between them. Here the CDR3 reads CASSQITRDLYGYTF. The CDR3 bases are TGTGCCAGCAGCCAAATCACCAGGGATCTATATGGCTACACCTTC.

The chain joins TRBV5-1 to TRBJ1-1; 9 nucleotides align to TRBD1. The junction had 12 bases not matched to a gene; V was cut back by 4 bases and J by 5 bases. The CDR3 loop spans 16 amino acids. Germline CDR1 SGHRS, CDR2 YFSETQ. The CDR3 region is CASSPGTGTPGTEAFF. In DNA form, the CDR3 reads TGCGCCAGCAGCCCCGGGACAGGGACTCCTGGAACTGAAGCTTTCTTT.

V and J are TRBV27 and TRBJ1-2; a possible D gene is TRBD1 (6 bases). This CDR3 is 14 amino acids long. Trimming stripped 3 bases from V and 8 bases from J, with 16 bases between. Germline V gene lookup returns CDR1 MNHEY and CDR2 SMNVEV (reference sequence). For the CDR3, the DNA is TGTGCCAGCAGTTTTTCCGGACAGTTAAAGGGCTACACCTTC. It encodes CASSFSGQLKGYTF.

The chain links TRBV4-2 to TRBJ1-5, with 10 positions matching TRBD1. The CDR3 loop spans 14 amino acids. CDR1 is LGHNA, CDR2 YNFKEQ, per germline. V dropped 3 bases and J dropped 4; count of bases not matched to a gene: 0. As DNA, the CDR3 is TGTGCCAGCAGCCAGGACAGGGGGAATCAGCCCCAGCATTTT. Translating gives CASSQDRGNQPQHF.

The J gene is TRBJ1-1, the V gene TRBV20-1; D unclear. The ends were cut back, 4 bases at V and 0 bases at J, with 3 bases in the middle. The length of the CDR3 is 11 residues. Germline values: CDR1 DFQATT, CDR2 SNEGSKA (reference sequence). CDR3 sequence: CSAKVNTEAFF. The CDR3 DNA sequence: TGCAGTGCTAAAGTGAACACTGAAGCTTTCTTT.

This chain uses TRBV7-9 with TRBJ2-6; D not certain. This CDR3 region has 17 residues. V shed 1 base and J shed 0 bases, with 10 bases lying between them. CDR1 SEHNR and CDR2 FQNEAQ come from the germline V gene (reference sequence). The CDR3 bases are TGTGCCAGCAGCTTAGTAGAACCGACCTCTGGGGCCAACGTCCTGACTTTC. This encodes CASSLVEPTSGANVLTF.

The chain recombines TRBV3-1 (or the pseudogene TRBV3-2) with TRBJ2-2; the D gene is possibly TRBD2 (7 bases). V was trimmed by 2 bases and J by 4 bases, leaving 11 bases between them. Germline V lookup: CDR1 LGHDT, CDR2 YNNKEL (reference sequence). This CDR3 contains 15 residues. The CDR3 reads CASSQRGGSTGELFF. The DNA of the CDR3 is TGTGCCAGCAGCCAAAGGGGGGGCTCCACCGGGGAGCTGTTTTTT.

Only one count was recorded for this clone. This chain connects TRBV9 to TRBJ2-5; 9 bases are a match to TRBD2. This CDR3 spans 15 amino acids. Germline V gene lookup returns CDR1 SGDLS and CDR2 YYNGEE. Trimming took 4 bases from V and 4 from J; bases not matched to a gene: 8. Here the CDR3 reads CASSPAPGLAETQYF. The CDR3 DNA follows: TGTGCCAGCAGCCCAGCCCCGGGACTAGCAGAGACCCAGTACTTC.

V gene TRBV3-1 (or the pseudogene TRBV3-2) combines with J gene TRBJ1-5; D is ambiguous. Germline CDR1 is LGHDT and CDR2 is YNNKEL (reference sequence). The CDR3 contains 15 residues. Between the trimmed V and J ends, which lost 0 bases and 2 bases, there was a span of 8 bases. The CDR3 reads CASSQDVPGNQPQHF. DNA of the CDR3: TGTGCCAGCAGCCAAGATGTCCCAGGCAATCAGCCCCAGCATTTT.

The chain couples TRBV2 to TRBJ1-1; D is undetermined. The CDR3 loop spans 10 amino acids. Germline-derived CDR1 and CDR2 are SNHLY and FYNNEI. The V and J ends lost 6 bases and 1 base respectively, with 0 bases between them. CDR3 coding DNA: TGTGCCAGCAGGAACACTGAAGCTTTCTTT. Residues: CASRNTEAFF.

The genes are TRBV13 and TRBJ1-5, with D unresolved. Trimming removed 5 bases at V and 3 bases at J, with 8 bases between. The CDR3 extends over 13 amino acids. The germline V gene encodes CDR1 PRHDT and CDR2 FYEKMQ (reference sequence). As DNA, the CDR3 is TGTGCCAGCAGCACACGCCTCAATCAGCCCCAGCATTTT. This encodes CASSTRLNQPQHF.

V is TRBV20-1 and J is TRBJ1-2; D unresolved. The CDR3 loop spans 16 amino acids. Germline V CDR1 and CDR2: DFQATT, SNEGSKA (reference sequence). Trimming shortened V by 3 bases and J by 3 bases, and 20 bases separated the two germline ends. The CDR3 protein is CSASGDNIPGHYGYTF. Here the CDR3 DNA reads TGCAGTGCTAGTGGGGATAATATACCAGGACACTATGGCTACACCTTC.

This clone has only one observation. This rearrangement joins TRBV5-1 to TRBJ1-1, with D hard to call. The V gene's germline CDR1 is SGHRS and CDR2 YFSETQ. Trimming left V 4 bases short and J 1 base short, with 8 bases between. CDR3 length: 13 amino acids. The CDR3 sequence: CASSVGGNTEAFF. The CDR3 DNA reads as TGCGCCAGCAGCGTAGGAGGGAACACTGAAGCTTTCTTT.

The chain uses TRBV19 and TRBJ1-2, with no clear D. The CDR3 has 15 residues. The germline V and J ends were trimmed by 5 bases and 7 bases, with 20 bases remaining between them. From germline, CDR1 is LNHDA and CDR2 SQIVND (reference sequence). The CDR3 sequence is CASSSIAGREGGYTF. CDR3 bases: TGTGCCAGTAGTTCCATAGCGGGCCGAGAAGGTGGCTACACCTTC.

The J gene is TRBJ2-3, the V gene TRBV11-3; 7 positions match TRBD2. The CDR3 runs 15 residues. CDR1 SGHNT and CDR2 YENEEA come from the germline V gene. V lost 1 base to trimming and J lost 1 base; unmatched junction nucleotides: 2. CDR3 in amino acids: CASSLASGGTDTQYF. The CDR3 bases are TGTGCCAGCAGCTTAGCCAGCGGGGGCACAGATACGCAGTATTTT.

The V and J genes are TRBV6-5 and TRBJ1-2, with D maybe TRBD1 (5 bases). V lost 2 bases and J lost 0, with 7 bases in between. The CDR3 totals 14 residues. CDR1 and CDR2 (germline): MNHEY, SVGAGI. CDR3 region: CASSYDSSNYGYTF. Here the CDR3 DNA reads TGTGCCAGCAGTTACGACAGTTCTAACTATGGCTACACCTTC.